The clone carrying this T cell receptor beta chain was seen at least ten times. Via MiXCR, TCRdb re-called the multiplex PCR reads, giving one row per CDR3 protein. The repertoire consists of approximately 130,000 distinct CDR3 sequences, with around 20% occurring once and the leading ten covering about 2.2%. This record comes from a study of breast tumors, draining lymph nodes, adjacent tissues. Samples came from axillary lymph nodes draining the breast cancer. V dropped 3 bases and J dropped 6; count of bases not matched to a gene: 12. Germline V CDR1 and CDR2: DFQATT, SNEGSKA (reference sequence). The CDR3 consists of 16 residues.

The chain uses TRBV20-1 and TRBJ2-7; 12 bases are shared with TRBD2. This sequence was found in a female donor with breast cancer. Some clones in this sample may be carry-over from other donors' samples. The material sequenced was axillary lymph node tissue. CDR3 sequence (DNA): TGCAGTGCTAGTGGTCCTAGCGGGAGGGGGTTCATCGAGCAGTACTTC. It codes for CSASGPSGRGFIEQYF.